This T cell receptor beta chain stems from a study of CXCR3-negative and CXCR3-positive naive CD8 T cells. Study conclusions and caveats: The naive subsets expressed comparable surface CD5, and the authors inferred TCR strength from TRB CDR3 properties.

The CDR3 is made up of 17 amino acids. CDR1 and CDR2 (germline): MGHRA, YSYEKL. About this clonotype: The target antigen is unknown.

UMI-labeled 5' RACE TRB cDNA libraries were prepared from the cells. Reanalyzing the 5' RACE reads, TCRdb keeps one entry per CDR3 protein, without DNA. Recorded here are about 62,000 distinct CDR3 sequences; the top ten clones represent about 4.6%. This clonotype was obtained from a human donor in good health. Some clones in this sample may be carry-over from other donors' samples. Sequencing was carried out using naive CXCR3- CD8+ T cells from blood. The subset was: CD45RO-CCR7+CD27+CD95- naive CD8+ T cells lacking CXCR3 (TNR3-). The V gene is TRBV4-1, the J gene TRBJ1-6. CDR3 region: CASSQALGQKINSPLHF.